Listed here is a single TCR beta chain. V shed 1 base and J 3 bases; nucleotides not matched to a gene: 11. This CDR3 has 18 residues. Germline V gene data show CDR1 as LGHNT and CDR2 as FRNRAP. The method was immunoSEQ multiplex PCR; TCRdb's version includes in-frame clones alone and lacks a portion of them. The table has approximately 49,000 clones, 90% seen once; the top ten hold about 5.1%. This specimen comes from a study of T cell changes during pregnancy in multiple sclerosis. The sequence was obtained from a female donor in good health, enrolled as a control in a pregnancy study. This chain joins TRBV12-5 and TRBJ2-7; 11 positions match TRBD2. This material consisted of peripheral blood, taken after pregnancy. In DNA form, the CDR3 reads TGTGCTAGTGGTTTGGCGGCAACCACCCTAGCGGGGGGCTACGAGCAGTACTTC. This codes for CASGLAATTLAGGYEQYF.